The clone carrying this TCR beta chain came up a few times. Its antigen is undetermined. CDR3 and TCR beta VDJ profiling relied on genomic DNA as the template. TCRdb reanalysed the reads using MiXCR and keeps one entry per CDR3 protein. Of 200,000 or so distinct CDR3 sequences listed, 64% are singletons. The data were obtained in a study of CD8+CD57+ T cells in acquired aplastic anemia. Study context: Each DNA sample taken from sorted CD4+ and CD8+ cells came to about 3.4 ug on average. Points from the study as a whole: CD8+ Simpson's diversity did not differ significantly between patients and controls. There were some 30 CD8+ CDR3 sequences that occurred in both patients and controls.

The germline gives CDR1 SNHLY, CDR2 FYNNEI. The V end lost 7 bases, the J end lost 1 base, and 10 bases lay between the germline ends. The length of the CDR3 is 13 residues. V and J are TRBV2 and TRBJ1-1, with a tentative D call TRBD1 (6 bases). The TCR originated in a human donor with severe aplastic anemia or a healthy control (not recorded which). Sequencing input: sorted CD4+, CD8+, or CD8+CD57+ T cells (not recorded which) from PBMCs. CDR3 in DNA: TGTGCCAGCATCGGGGGCGGGAACACTGAAGCTTTCTTT. The encoded protein is CASIGGGNTEAFF.